The 2 T cell receptor beta chains presented below share a single source sample, sequenced in a study of diagnostic markers for celiac disease. TCRdb reworked the reads into one entry per CDR3 protein, no DNA. The specimen's table records 5,500 to 7,000 distinct CDR3 sequences. The sample comprised either unsorted cells or a sorted T cell fraction (not recorded which). Source of these receptors: a human donor. This table probably holds off-target reads from a library built for another chain.

The rearrangement links TRBV30 to TRBJ1-3. The length of the CDR3 is 14 residues. Per germline, CDR1 GTSNPN and CDR2 SVGIG (reference sequence). CDR3 protein: CAWKEVYSGNTIYF.

The CDR3 loop is CSATRQGTDTQYF. This chain links TRBV20-1 with TRBJ2-3; TCRdb designates TRBD1, a call that cannot be tested without DNA. Germline V lookup: CDR1 DFQATT, CDR2 SNEGSKA (reference sequence). The CDR3 spans 13 residues.